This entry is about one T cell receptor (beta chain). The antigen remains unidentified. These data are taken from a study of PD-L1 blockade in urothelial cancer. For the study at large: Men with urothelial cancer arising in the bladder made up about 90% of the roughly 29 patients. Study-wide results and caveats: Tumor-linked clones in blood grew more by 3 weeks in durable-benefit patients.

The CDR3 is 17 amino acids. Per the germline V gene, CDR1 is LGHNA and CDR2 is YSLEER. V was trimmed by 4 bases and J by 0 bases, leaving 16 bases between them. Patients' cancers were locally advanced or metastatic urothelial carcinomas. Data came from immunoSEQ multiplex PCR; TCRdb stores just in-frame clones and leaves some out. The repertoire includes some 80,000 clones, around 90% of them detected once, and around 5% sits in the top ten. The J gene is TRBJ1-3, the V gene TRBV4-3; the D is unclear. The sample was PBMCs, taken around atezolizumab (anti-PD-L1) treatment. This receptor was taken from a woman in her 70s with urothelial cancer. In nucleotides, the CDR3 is TGCGCCAGCAGCCCCTACTTGGTTCCAAACTCTGGAAACACCATATATTTT. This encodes CASSPYLVPNSGNTIYF.